This entry features one T cell receptor (beta chain) sequence. Antigen unknown. The data derive from a study of OX40 agonist ivuxolimab in advanced cancers. Per the germline V gene, CDR1 is SGHNT and CDR2 is YYREEE (reference sequence). V lost 0 bases, J lost 1 base, and 7 bases lay in between. The length of the CDR3 is 14 residues. Study-level findings and limits: People who partly responded at 0.1-3.0 mg/kg had some of the least clonal expansion seen. Undetermined was the antigen specificity of the expanded peripheral T cells.

Profiling relied on immunoSEQ multiplex PCR, and the TCRdb table lists in-frame clones only, not all of them. Of 30,000 to 45,000 clones listed, roughly 80% are singletons. The clonotype was recovered from an adult with an advanced solid tumor such as melanoma, head and neck, liver or kidney cancer. This material consisted of CD4+ or CD8+ T cells sorted from blood, taken in a trial of the OX40 agonist ivuxolimab. The chain is built from TRBV5-4 and TRBJ2-5; D not certain. CDR3 in amino acids: CASSLGVSQETQYF. Written as DNA, the CDR3 is TGTGCCAGCAGCTTGGGTGTCAGCCAAGAGACCCAGTACTTC.